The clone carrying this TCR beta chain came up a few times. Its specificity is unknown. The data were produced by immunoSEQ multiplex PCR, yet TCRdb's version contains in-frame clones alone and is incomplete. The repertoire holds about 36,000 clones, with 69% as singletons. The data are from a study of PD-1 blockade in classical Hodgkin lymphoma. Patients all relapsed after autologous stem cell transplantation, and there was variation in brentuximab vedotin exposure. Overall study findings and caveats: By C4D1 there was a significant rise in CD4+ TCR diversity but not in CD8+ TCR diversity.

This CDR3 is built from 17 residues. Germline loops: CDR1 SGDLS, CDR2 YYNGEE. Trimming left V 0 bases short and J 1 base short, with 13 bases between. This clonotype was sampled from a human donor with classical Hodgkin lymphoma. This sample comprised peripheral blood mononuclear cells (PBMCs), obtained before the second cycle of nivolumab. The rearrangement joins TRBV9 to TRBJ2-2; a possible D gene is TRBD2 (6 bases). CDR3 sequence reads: CASSVVVGGWNTGELFF. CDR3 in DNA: TGTGCCAGCAGCGTAGTTGTGGGGGGATGGAACACCGGGGAGCTGTTTTTT. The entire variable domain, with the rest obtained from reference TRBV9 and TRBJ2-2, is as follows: DSGVTQTPKHLITATGQRVTLRCSPRSGDLSVYWYQQSLDQGLQFLIQYYNGEERAKGNILERFSAQQFPDLHSELNLSSLELGDSALYFCASSVVVGGWNTGELFFGEGSRLTVL.